This T cell receptor beta chain comes out of a study of STAT5B mutations in CD4+ large granular lymphocyte leukemia. TCRdb keeps only in-frame clones here, not all; method: immunoSEQ multiplex PCR. The data show tens of thousands of clones, roughly 70% seen once. A note on this clone: The target antigen is unknown. A read error may account for a junction end that differs from germline.

The CDR3 contains 14 residues. Per germline, CDR1 SGHRS and CDR2 YFSETQ. Study-level results: CD4-sorted patient repertoires seemed more clonal than healthy CD4+ repertoires. The CD4+ versus CD8+ T-LGLL clonality difference may reflect limited sample size.

The TCR sequence derives from a human donor in good health. What was sequenced was CD4+ T cells from blood buffy coats. The chain has TRBV5-1 and TRBJ1-2; D uncertain. The CDR3 coding sequence is TGCGCCAGTGGCCCTATCCCGGACCCCACACTACGATACTTC. Translating gives CASGPIPDPTLRYF.